The 23 T cell receptor beta chains given below trace back to one sample, sequenced in a study of blood T cell repertoires in COVID-19. Sequencing used immunoSEQ multiplex PCR; TCRdb keeps in-frame clones, though not all of them. The table has roughly 100,000 clones, 87% seen once. Sequenced input: peripheral blood. The receptors shown here come from a man aged 45 to 65 with acute or convalescent COVID-19.

This rearrangement joins TRBV5-1 to TRBJ1-2, with 9 positions matching TRBD1. The CDR3 spans 15 residues. With 4 bases clipped from V and 4 bases from J, the junction kept 8 bases outside the gene matches. Germline CDR1 is SGHRS and CDR2 is YFSETQ. The CDR3: CASSPGQGSGYGYTF. CDR3 bases: TGCGCCAGCAGCCCGGGACAGGGTTCAGGCTATGGCTACACCTTC. Based on the CDR3 plus reference TRBV5-1 and TRBJ1-2, the full variable domain is KAGVTQTPRYLIKTRGQQVTLSCSPISGHRSVSWYQQTPGQGLQFLFEYFSETQRNKGNFPGRFSGRQFSNSRSEMNVSTLELGDSALYLCASSPGQGSGYGYTFGSGTRLTVV.

The rearrangement uses TRBV9 and TRBJ1-1, with D maybe TRBD1 (5 bases). The CDR3 is 17 amino acids. Germline-derived CDR1 and CDR2 are SGDLS and YYNGEE. The V gene lost 0 bases and the J gene lost 5 bases, with 20 bases spanning the gap. The CDR3 nucleotides read TGTGCCAGCAGCGTAGACGTCCTGCAGGGTTTAGAAACTGAAGCTTTCTTT. Translated, it gives CASSVDVLQGLETEAFF.

The chain recombines TRBV12-3 or TRBV12-4 with TRBJ2-1, with a possible D match to TRBD2 (6 bases). Trimming shortened V by 6 bases and J by 5 bases, and 11 bases separated the two germline ends. This CDR3 spans 13 amino acids. CDR3 DNA: TGTGCCAGCAGAGGTAGCGGAAACAATGAGCAGTTCTTC. It specifies CASRGSGNNEQFF.

This chain joins TRBV30 and TRBJ2-3, with D tentatively TRBD1 (5 bases). The V end lost 0 bases, the J end lost 4 bases, and 8 bases lay between the germline ends. Germline V gene sequence: CDR1 GTSNPN, CDR2 SVGIG (reference sequence). This CDR3 spans 13 amino acids. The chain's CDR3 is CAWSVIGADTQYF. In DNA form, the CDR3 reads TGTGCCTGGAGTGTAATAGGGGCAGATACGCAGTATTTT.

This clone was recorded only once. The gene calls are TRBV6-5 and TRBJ1-6, with 7 bases matching TRBD1. Germline trimming cut 4 bases from V and 6 bases from J; bases unmatched to any gene: 6. This CDR3 comprises 15 residues. Germline assignment: CDR1 MNHEY and CDR2 SVGAGI. The CDR3 DNA follows: TGTGCCAGCAGTTGGGCTACAGGGGTTAATTCACCCCTCCACTTT. As protein: CASSWATGVNSPLHF.

This clone was detected only a few times. The rearrangement joins TRBV5-4 to TRBJ1-6; 7 bases are shared with TRBD1. Germline-derived CDR1 and CDR2 are SGHNT and YYREEE (reference sequence). This CDR3 region has 15 residues. The ends lost 6 bases at V and 5 bases at J; junction bases unmatched: 8. CDR3: CASTPDRVDNSPLHF. The DNA of the CDR3 is TGTGCCAGCACCCCTGACAGGGTAGATAATTCACCCCTCCACTTT.

The chain combines TRBV28 with TRBJ1-2; the D is unclear. The CDR3 totals 13 residues. Trimming stripped 2 bases from V and 2 bases from J, with 6 bases between. Germline CDR1 reads MDHEN; CDR2 reads SYDVKM. DNA of the CDR3: TGTGCCAGCAGTTTAAGCCTCAACTATGGCTACACCTTC. It specifies CASSLSLNYGYTF.

With respect to this clone: No conserved phenylalanine or tryptophan is present at the end of the CDR3, so a read error is the likely explanation. The DNA is left out, because the CDR3 cannot be placed on it with certainty; the CDR3 is given as TCRdb lists it. V is TRBV19 and J is TRBJ2-7; the D call TRBD1 from the table was never checked on the DNA. The length of the CDR3 is 11 amino acids, counting both ends. Germline V gene data show CDR1 as LNHDA and CDR2 as SQIVND (reference sequence). The CDR3 reads CASSMGTDQSP.

The V gene is TRBV11-2, the J gene TRBJ2-7, with 9 bases matching TRBD1. Per germline, CDR1 SGHAT and CDR2 FQNNGV. J gave up 3 bases and V 2 bases, and 5 bases lay outside the gene matches. The CDR3 is 15 amino acids. The DNA for the CDR3 is TGTGCCAGCAGCTTAAACCGGGACAGGGTCTACGAGCAGTACTTC. Residues: CASSLNRDRVYEQYF.

V is TRBV5-6 and J is TRBJ2-3; D not resolved. CDR1 SGHDT and CDR2 YYEEEE come from the germline V gene. CDR3 length: 13 amino acids. V shed 4 bases and J shed 4 bases, with 10 bases lying between them. CDR3 in amino acids: CASSMGIADTQYF. The CDR3 DNA follows: TGTGCCAGCAGCATGGGAATAGCAGATACGCAGTATTTT.

This clone was detected a few times. J is TRBJ2-1 and V is TRBV9, with 9 positions matching TRBD1. V lost 0 bases to trimming and J lost 10 bases; unmatched junction nucleotides: 5. Per the germline V gene, CDR1 is SGDLS and CDR2 is YYNGEE. The CDR3 has 14 residues. In DNA, the CDR3 is TGTGCCAGCAGCGTAGAGGGGACAGGGACCGAGCAGTTCTTC. It is translated as CASSVEGTGTEQFF.

This clone was counted a single time. The rearrangement joins TRBV13 to TRBJ2-1, with 11 positions matching TRBD2. Trimming took 5 bases from V and 4 from J; bases not matched to a gene: 7. The CDR3 covers 16 residues. Germline values: CDR1 PRHDT, CDR2 FYEKMQ (reference sequence). CDR3 nucleotide sequence: TGTGCCAGCAGCATCTCCGGGACTAGCGGATACAATGAGCAGTTCTTC. Protein: CASSISGTSGYNEQFF.

The chain is built from TRBV6-1 and TRBJ2-7, with 7 bases fitting TRBD1. V was pared by 2 bases and J by 2 bases, with 3 bases of the junction left unmatched. CDR1 and CDR2 from the germline V gene are MNHNS and SASEGT. This CDR3 region has 14 residues. CDR3 coding DNA: TGTGCCAGCAGTGAAAGGGGGCCTACCTACGAGCAGTACTTC. Translation: CASSERGPTYEQYF.

This chain uses TRBV18 with TRBJ2-7, with D perhaps matching TRBD2 (6 bases). Germline CDR1 is KGHSH and CDR2 is LQKENI. CDR3 length: 14 residues. V was cut by 1 base and J by 6 bases, with 13 bases left in between. The CDR3 bases are TGTGCCAGCTCACCACGGCAGGGTAGCGGCGAGCAGTACTTC. Amino acids: CASSPRQGSGEQYF.

This chain uses TRBV18 with TRBJ1-2; TRBD1 is a possible D gene (5 bases). V lost 2 bases and J lost 6, with 10 bases in between. This CDR3 comprises 13 residues. Germline CDR1 reads KGHSH; CDR2 reads LQKENI. CDR3 sequence: CASSPMTDDGYTF. The CDR3 DNA sequence: TGTGCCAGCTCACCAATGACAGACGATGGCTACACCTTC.

This clone was picked up a small number of times. The chain employs TRBV7-6 and TRBJ2-5, with a tentative D call TRBD2 (6 bases). CDR1 and CDR2 from the germline V gene are SGHVS and FNYEAQ. V lost 5 bases and J 3 bases, leaving 13 bases between the germline ends. The CDR3 is 14 amino acids. CDR3 region: CASSPVTGEETQYF. The DNA of the CDR3 is TGTGCCAGCAGCCCGGTGACGGGAGAAGAGACCCAGTACTTC.

This chain connects TRBV2 to TRBJ2-7, with TRBD1 identical over 7 bases. From germline, CDR1 is SNHLY and CDR2 FYNNEI. Unmatched junction bases numbered 6, after V lost 6 bases and J lost 1 base. The length of the CDR3 is 14 residues. CDR3 sequence (DNA): TGTGCCAGCAGGGCGACGGGACAGTCCTACGAGCAGTACTTC. It codes for CASRATGQSYEQYF.

This rearrangement joins TRBV19 to TRBJ2-2; 7 bases agree with TRBD1. The ends lost 7 bases at V and 2 bases at J; junction bases unmatched: 7. Germline CDR1 reads LNHDA; CDR2 reads SQIVND (reference sequence). This CDR3 spans 15 amino acids. CDR3 DNA: TGTGCCAGTAACCGGGGACAGCTTAACACCGGGGAGCTGTTTTTT. It codes for CASNRGQLNTGELFF.

The V and J genes are TRBV6-4 and TRBJ2-1; perhaps TRBD1 as D (6 bases). Germline values: CDR1 MRHNA, CDR2 SNTAGT. There are 16 residues in the CDR3. V lost 5 bases to trimming and J lost 3 bases, with 17 bases between them. CDR3 amino acids: CASSYTLTGHYNEQFF. The CDR3 DNA reads as TGTGCCAGCAGTTATACTCTGACGGGACACTACAATGAGCAGTTCTTC.

The rearrangement uses TRBV12-3 or TRBV12-4 and TRBJ1-4; D is possibly TRBD1 (6 bases). The CDR3 loop spans 13 amino acids. V lost 10 bases, J lost 8 bases, and 17 bases lay in between. DNA of the CDR3: TGTGCCATCCAGACAGGACTTCGGGAAAAACTGTTTTTT. Translating gives CAIQTGLREKLFF.

The chain couples TRBV7-6 to TRBJ2-2, with 7 bases that match TRBD1. The germline V gene encodes CDR1 SGHVS and CDR2 FNYEAQ. The junction had 12 bases not matched to a gene; V was cut back by 5 bases and J by 6 bases. CDR3 length: 16 residues. CDR3: CASSLQRGGISGELFF. CDR3 DNA sequence: TGTGCCAGCAGCCTCCAGAGAGGGGGCATTTCCGGGGAGCTGTTTTTT.

The V and J genes are TRBV19 and TRBJ2-2; 7 bases align to TRBD1. This CDR3 contains 14 residues. Unmatched junction bases numbered 7, after V lost 8 bases and J lost 4 bases. The germline V gene has CDR1 LNHDA and CDR2 SQIVND (reference sequence). The DNA for the CDR3 is TGTGCCAGTTCGGGACAGCCCCTCACCGGGGAGCTGTTTTTT. It translates to CASSGQPLTGELFF.

The chain uses TRBV10-2 and TRBJ2-1; TRBD1 agrees at 8 bases. J was trimmed by 6 bases and V by 6 bases; bases with no gene match: 10. From germline, CDR1 is WSHSY and CDR2 SAAADI. The CDR3 loop spans 15 amino acids. DNA for the CDR3: TGCGCCAGCAGCTTCCTAGGACAGGGTAGCAATGAGCAGTTCTTC. Translation: CASSFLGQGSNEQFF.